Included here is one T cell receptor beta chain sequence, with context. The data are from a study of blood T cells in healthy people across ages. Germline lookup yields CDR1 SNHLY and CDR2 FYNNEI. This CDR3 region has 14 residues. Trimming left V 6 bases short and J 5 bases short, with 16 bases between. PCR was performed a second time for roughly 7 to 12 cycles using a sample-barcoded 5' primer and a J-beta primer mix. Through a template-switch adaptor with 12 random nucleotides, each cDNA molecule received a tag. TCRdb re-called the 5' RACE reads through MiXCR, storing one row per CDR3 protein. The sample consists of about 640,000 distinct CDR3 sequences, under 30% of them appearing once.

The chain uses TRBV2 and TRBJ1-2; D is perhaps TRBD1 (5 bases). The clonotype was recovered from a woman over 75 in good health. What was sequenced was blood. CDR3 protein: CASRTGTLGYGYTF. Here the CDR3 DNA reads TGTGCCAGCAGAACCGGGACCCTAGGGTATGGCTACACCTTC.